This TCR beta chain was retrieved from a study of T cell repertoires in cytomegalovirus infection. Whole-study context: Newly reported HLA-C-restricted and thoroughly characterized HLA-B-restricted CMV epitopes were employed. Public TCR beta signatures were indicative of both CMV infection and a matching HLA type.

Trimming at V came to 10 bases and at J to 0 bases, leaving 12 bases not matched to a gene. Looked up from germline, CDR1 is SNHLY and CDR2 is FYNNEI. The CDR3 spans 18 residues. On this clonotype itself: Its target is unknown.

From the reads, TCRdb called clonotypes with MiXCR, one entry per CDR3 protein. Here the sample spans some 800,000 distinct CDR3 sequences, almost 30% being singletons. General study findings and limits: CMV-specific TCR beta clonotypes restricted by HLA-C dominated the ex vivo response.

This TCR came from a human donor in good health (CMV status not recorded). Some clones in this sample may be carry-over from other donors' samples. Specimen: cultured CD8+ T cells from PBMCs, collected from culture after CMV antigen stimulation. The rearrangement joins TRBV2 to TRBJ2-6, with 10 nucleotides matching TRBD1. This CDR3 reads CATFAPGTGASGANVLTF. The CDR3 DNA reads TGTGCCACTTTCGCTCCCGGGACAGGGGCCTCTGGGGCCAACGTCCTGACTTTC.